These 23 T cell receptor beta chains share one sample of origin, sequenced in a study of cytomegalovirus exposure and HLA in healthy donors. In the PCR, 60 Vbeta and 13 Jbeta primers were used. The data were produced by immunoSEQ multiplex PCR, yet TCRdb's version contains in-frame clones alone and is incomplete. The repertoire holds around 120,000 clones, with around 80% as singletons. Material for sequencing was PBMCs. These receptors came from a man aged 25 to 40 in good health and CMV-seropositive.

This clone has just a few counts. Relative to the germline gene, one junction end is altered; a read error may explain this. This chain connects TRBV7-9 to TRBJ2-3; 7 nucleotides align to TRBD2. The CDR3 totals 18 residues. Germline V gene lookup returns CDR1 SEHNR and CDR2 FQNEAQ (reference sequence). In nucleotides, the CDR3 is TGTTCCAGCAGCTTAGCGGGTTGGAGCGGGGTTAGCACAGATACGCAGTATTTT. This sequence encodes CSSSLAGWSGVSTDTQYF. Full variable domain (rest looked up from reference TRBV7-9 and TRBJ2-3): DTGVSQNPRHKITKRGQNVTFRCDPISEHNRLYWYRQTLGQGPEFLTYFQNEAQLEKSRLLSDRFSAERPKGSFSTLEIQRTEQGDSAMYLCSSSLAGWSGVSTDTQYFGPGTRLTVL.

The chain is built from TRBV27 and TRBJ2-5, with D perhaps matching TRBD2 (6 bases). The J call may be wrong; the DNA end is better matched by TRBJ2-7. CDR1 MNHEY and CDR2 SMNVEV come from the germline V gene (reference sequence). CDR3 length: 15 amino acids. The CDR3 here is CASSFGGESPYEQYF. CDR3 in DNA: TGTGCCAGCAGTTTTGGCGGGGAATCACCCTACGAGCAGTACTTC.

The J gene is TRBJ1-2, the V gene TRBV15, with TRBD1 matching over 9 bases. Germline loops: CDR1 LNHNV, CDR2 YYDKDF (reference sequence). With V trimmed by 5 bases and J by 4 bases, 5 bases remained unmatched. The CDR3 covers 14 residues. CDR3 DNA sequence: TGTGCCACCAGCCTGGACAGGGGCGGCTATGGCTACACCTTC. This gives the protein CATSLDRGGYGYTF.

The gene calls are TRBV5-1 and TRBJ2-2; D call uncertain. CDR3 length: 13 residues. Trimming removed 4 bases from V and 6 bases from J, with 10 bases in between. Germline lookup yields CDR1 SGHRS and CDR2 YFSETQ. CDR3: CASSPELAGELFF. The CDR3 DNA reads TGCGCCAGCAGCCCGGAGCTAGCCGGGGAGCTGTTTTTT.

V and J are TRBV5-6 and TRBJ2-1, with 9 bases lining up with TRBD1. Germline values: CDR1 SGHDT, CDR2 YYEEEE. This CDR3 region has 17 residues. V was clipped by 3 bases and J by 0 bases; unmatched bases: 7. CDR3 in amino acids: CASSSRQGGSSYNEQFF. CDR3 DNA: TGTGCCAGCAGCTCCCGACAGGGGGGTAGCTCCTACAATGAGCAGTTCTTC.

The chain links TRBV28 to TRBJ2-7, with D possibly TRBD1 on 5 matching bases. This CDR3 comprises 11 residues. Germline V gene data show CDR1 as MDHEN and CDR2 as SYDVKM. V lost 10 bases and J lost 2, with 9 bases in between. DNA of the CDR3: TGTGCCACCAGGACAACCTACGAGCAGTACTTC. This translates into CATRTTYEQYF.

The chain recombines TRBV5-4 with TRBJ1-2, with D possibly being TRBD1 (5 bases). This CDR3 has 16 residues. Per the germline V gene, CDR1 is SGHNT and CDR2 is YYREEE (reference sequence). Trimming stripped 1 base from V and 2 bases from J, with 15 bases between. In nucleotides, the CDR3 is TGTGCCAGCAGCTTGTTTAATCACAGGAGCAACTATGGCTACACCTTC. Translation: CASSLFNHRSNYGYTF. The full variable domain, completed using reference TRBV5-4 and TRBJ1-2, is ETGVTQSPTHLIKTRGQQVTLRCSSQSGHNTVSWYQQALGQGPQFIFQYYREEENGRGNFPPRFSGLQFPNYSSELNVNALELDDSALYLCASSLFNHRSNYGYTFGSGTRLTVV.

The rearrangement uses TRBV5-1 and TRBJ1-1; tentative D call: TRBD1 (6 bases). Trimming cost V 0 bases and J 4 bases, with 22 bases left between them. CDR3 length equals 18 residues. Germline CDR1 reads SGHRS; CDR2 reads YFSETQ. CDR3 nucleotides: TGCGCCAGCAGCTTGGTTGGTTTAGGGGGAACAAGGGGCACTGAAGCTTTCTTT. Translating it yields CASSLVGLGGTRGTEAFF.

CDR3 coding DNA: TGTGCCAGCAGTCCGCGATCGATGGGGGGCAATGAGCAGTTCTTC. Translated, it gives CASSPRSMGGNEQFF. The genes are TRBV27 and TRBJ2-1; TRBD2 might be the D (6 bases). The CDR3 sequence is 15 residues long. The germline gives CDR1 MNHEY, CDR2 SMNVEV (reference sequence). Trimming took 5 bases from V and 6 from J, leaving 17 bases between them.

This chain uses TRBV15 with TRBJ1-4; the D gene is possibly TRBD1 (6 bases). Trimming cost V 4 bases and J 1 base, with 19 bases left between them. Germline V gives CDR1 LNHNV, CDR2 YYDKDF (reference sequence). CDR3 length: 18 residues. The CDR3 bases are TGTGCCACCAGCACCAAACGGAGCCTACAGGGAACTAATGAAAAACTGTTTTTT. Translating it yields CATSTKRSLQGTNEKLFF.

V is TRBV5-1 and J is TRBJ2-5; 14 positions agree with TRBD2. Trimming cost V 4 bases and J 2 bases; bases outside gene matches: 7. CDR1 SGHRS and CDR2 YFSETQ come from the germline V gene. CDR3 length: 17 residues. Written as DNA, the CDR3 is TGCGCCAGCAGCCTAGGACTAGCGGGGGGACCACAAGAGACCCAGTACTTC. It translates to CASSLGLAGGPQETQYF.

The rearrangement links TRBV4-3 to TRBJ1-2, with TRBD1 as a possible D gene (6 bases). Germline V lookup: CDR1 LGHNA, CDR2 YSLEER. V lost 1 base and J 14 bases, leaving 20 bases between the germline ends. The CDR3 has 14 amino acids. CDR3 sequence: CASSQGMGGGRETF. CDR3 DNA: TGCGCCAGCAGCCAAGGAATGGGCGGGGGGCGGGAGACCTTC.

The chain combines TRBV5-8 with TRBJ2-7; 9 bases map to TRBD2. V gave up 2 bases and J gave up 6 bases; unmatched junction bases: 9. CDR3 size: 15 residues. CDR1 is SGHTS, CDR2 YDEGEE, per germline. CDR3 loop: CASSFLAGDPREQYF. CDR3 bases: TGTGCCAGCAGCTTCTTAGCGGGAGACCCGCGCGAGCAGTACTTC.

In nucleotides, the CDR3 is TGTGCCAGCAGTGACCCAGACAGTTCCTACGAGCAGTACTTC. Translation: CASSDPDSSYEQYF. The V gene is TRBV2, the J gene TRBJ2-7, with D possibly being TRBD1 (5 bases). Germline CDR1 reads SNHLY; CDR2 reads FYNNEI. The CDR3 length is 14 residues. The V gene lost 3 bases and the J gene lost 1 base, with 10 bases spanning the gap.

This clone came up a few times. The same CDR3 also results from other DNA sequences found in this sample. Here the CDR3 reads CASSEIGGASYEQYF. The CDR3 DNA follows: TGTGCCAGCAGTGAAATTGGGGGGGCTTCCTACGAGCAGTACTTC. The J gene is TRBJ2-7, the V gene TRBV6-1, with TRBD2 as a possible D gene (7 bases). The germline V gene encodes CDR1 MNHNS and CDR2 SASEGT. V was shortened by 2 bases and J by 1 base, with 12 bases between the two germline ends. This CDR3 contains 15 residues.

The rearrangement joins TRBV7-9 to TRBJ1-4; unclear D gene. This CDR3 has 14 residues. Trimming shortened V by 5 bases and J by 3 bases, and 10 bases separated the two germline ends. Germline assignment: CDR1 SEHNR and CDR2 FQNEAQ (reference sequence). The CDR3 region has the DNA TGTGCCAGCAGCCGTCAGACTCCTAATGAAAAACTGTTTTTT. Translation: CASSRQTPNEKLFF.

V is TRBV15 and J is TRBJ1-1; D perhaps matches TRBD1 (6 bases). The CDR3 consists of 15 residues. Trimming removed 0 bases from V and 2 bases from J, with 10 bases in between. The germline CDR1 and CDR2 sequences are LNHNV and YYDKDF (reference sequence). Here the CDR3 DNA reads TGTGCCACCAGCAGAGATACAGGGCCCAACACTGAAGCTTTCTTT. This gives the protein CATSRDTGPNTEAFF.

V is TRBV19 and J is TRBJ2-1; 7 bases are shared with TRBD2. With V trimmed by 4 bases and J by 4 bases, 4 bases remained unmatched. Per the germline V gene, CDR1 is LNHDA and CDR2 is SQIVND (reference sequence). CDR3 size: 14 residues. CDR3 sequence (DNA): TGTGCCAGTAGTACCCCGGGGGGATACAATGAGCAGTTCTTC. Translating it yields CASSTPGGYNEQFF.

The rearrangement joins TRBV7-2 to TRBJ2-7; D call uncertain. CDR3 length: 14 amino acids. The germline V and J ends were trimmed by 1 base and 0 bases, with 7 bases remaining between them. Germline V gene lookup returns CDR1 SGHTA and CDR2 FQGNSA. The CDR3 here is CASSLGAISYEQYF. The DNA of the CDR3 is TGTGCCAGCAGCTTAGGGGCCATCTCCTACGAGCAGTACTTC.

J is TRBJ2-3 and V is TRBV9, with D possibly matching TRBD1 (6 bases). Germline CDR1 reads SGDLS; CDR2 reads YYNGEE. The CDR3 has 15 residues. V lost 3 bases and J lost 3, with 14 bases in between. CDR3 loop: CASSEGQVETDTQYF. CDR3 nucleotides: TGTGCCAGCAGCGAGGGACAAGTAGAGACAGATACGCAGTATTTT.

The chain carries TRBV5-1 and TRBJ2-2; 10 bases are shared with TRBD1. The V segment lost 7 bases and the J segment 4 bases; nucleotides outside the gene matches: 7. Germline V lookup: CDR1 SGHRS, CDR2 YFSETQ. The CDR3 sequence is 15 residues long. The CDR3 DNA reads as TGCGCCAGCCGACCGGACAGGGGGTTCACCGGGGAGCTGTTTTTT. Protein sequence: CASRPDRGFTGELFF.

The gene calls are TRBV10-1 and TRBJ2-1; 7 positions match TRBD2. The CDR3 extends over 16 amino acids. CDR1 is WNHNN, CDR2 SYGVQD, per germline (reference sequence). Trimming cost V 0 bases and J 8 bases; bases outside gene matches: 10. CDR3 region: CASSESGEGLLDEQFF. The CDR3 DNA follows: TGCGCCAGCAGTGAGTCCGGGGAGGGCCTTCTCGATGAGCAGTTCTTC.

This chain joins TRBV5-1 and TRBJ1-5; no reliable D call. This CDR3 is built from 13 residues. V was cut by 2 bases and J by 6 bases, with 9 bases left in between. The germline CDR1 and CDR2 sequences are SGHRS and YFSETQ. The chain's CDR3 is CASSFYGGQPQHF. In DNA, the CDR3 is TGCGCCAGCAGCTTTTACGGCGGTCAGCCCCAGCATTTT.